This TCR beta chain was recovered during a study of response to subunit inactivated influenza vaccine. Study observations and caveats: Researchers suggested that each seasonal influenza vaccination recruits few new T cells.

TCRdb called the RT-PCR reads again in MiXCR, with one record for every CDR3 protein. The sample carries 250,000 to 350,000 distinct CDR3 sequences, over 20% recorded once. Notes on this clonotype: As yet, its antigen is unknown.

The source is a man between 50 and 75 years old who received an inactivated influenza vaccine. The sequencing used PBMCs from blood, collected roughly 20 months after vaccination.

CDR3 region: CSAVSRVSEAFF. The CDR3 nucleotides are TGCAGTGCTGTTTCCAGGGTCTCTGAAGCTTTCTTT. The chain links TRBV20-1 to TRBJ1-1; a weak D match, TRBD1 (5 bases). V lost 5 bases and J 6 bases, leaving 13 bases between the germline ends. Germline V lookup: CDR1 DFQATT, CDR2 SNEGSKA (reference sequence). This CDR3 contains 12 residues.